This TCR beta chain appears in the sequencing data of a study of T cells in Graves' hyperthyroidism and ophthalmopathy. Subjects aged 18 to 65 presented with newly diagnosed hyperthyroidism of less than 2 months' duration. In this sample, this clonotype turned up many times. What it binds is not known. The CDR3 has 14 amino acids. Germline values: CDR1 MDHEN, CDR2 SYDVKM. The ends lost 7 bases at V and 16 bases at J; junction bases unmatched: 19. TCR beta CDR3 regions were amplified from RNA transcripts. First-round RT-PCR of the TCR CDR3 relied on the HTBI primer set. In TCRdb, the multiplex PCR reads were re-called with MiXCR into one record per CDR3 protein. The sample yields some 690,000 distinct CDR3 sequences, roughly 17% seen once. Notes on the study in general: From stable hyperthyroidism, ophthalmopathy was set apart by a 13 V-J model. Blood samples included most of the expanded thyroid clonotypes exceeding 0.001. Ophthalmopathy onset followed model prediction by a median roughly 6 months.

The origin of this receptor is a man in his forties or fifties with Graves' hyperthyroidism. The source material was blood. The chain joins TRBV28 to TRBJ2-1, with 7 bases identical to TRBD1. For the CDR3, the DNA is TGTGCCAGCAAGGGGGCCCTACACTACAATGCCGTATTCTTC. Its protein is CASKGALHYNAVFF.